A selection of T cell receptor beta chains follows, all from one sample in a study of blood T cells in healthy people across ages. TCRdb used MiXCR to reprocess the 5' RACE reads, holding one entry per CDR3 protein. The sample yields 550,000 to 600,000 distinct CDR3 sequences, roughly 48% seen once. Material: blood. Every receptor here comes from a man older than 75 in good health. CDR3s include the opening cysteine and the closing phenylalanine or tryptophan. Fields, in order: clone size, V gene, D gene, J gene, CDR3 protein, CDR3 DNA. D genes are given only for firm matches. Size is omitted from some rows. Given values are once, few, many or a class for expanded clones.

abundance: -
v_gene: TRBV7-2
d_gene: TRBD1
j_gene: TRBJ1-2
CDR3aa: CASSPFPGGGYTF
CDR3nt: TGTGCCAGCAGCCCTTTTCCAGGGGGAGGCTACACCTTC

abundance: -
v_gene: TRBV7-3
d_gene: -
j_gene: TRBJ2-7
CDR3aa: CASSLFVGNEQYF
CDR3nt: TGTGCCAGCAGCTTATTTGTGGGCAATGAGCAGTACTTC

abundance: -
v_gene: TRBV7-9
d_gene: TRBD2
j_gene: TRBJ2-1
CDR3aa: CASSLGLTSGAFDNEQFF
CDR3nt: TGTGCCAGCAGCTTAGGTTTGACTAGCGGGGCCTTCGACAATGAGCAGTTCTTC

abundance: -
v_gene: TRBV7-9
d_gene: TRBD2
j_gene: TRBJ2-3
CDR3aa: CASSSPGTSGNPTDTQYF
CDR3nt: TGTGCCAGCAGCTCCCCCGGGACTAGCGGGAACCCCACAGATACGCAGTATTTT

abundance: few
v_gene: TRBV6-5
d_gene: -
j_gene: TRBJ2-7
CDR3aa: CASSSQPGQPYEQYF
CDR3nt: TGTGCCAGCAGTTCGCAGCCGGGACAACCCTACGAGCAGTACTTC

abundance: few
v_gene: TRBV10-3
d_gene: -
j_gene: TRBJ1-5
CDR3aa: CAISEGQSNQPQHF
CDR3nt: TGTGCCATCAGTGAGGGACAGAGCAATCAGCCCCAGCATTTT

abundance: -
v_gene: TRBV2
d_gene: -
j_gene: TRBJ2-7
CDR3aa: CASKILDEQYF
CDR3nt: TGTGCCAGCAAGATACTCGACGAGCAGTACTTC

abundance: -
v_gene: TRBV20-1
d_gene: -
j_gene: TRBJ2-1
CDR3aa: CSVPGTSTYNEQFF
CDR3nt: TGCAGTGTCCCCGGGACATCGACATACAATGAGCAGTTCTTC

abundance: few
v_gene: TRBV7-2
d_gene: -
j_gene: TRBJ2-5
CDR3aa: CASSLSYSNRETQYF
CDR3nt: TGTGCCAGCAGCTTAAGCTACTCAAACCGGGAGACCCAGTACTTC

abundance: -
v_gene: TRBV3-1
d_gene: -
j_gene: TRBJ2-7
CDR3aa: CASSQDGRKTYEQYF
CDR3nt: TGTGCCAGCAGCCAAGACGGCAGAAAGACTTACGAGCAGTACTTC

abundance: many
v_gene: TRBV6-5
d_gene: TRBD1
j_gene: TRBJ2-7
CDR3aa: CASSETGSYEQYF
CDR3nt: TGTGCCAGCAGTGAGACAGGGAGCTACGAGCAGTACTTC

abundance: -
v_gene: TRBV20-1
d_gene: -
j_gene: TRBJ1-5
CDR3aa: CSARPTGRSGQPQHF
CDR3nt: TGCAGTGCTAGACCCACAGGGAGATCGGGTCAGCCCCAGCATTTT

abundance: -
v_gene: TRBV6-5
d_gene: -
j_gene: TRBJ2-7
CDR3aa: CASSYKGAPYEQYF
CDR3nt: TGCGCCAGCAGTTACAAAGGGGCCCCCTACGAGCAGTACTTC

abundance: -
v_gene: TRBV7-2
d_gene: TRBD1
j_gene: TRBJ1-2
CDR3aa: CASSLTGEAYGYTF
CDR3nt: TGTGCCAGCAGCTTAACAGGGGAGGCCTATGGCTACACCTTC

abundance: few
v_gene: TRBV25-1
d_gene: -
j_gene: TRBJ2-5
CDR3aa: CASSGLLWGETQYF
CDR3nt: TGTGCCAGCAGTGGACTCCTCTGGGGAGAGACCCAGTACTTC

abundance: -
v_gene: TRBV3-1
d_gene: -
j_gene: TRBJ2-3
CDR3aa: CASSNYRADTQYF
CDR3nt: TGTGCCAGCAGCAATTACAGGGCAGATACGCAGTATTTT

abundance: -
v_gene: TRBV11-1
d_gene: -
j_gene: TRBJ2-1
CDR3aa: CASSFSDRTYEQFF
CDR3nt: TGTGCCAGCAGCTTCTCCGACAGGACCTACGAGCAGTTCTTC

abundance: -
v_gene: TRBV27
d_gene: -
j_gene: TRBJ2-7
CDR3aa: CASSLTPRSSYEQYF
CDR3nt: TGTGCCAGCAGTTTAACCCCGAGGAGCTCCTACGAGCAGTACTTC

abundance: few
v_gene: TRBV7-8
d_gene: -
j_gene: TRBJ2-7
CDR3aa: CASSTLADEQYF
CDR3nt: TGTGCCAGCAGCACCTTGGCCGACGAGCAGTACTTC

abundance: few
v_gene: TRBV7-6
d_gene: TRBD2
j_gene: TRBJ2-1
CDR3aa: CASSLIAGGYHNEQFF
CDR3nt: TGTGCCAGCAGCTTAATAGCGGGAGGGTACCACAATGAGCAGTTCTTC

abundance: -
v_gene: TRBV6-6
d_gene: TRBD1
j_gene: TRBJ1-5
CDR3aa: CASSYPGTGGFQPQHF
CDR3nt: TGTGCCAGCAGTTACCCCGGGACAGGGGGGTTTCAGCCCCAGCATTTT